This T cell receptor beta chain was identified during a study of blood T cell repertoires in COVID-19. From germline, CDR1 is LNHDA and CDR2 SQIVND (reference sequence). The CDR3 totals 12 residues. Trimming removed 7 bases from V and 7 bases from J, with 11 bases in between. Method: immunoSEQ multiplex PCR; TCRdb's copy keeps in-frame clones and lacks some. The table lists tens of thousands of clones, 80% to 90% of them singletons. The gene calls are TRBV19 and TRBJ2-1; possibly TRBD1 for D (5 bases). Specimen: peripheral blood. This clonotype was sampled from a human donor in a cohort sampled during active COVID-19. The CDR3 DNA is TGTGCCAGTACCCAGGGCGCGAATGAGCAGTTCTTC. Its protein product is CASTQGANEQFF.